The source of this T cell receptor (beta chain) is a study of blood T cell repertoires in COVID-19. Study-wide context: Samples representing acute and convalescent COVID-19 were sourced from the United States, Italy and Spain.

The junction had 6 bases not matched to a gene; V was cut back by 2 bases and J by 3 bases. There are 16 residues in the CDR3. Germline V gene sequence: CDR1 LNHDA, CDR2 SQIVND (reference sequence). Authors' analysis steps: Amplification of reference gene primers was used by the study to estimate nucleated cell counts. Method: immunoSEQ multiplex PCR; TCRdb's copy keeps in-frame clones and lacks some. The DNA was the basis for D and trimming; V, J and clone size are from that table. The sample consists of under 200,000 clones, 80% to 85% of them appearing once. This sequence joins TRBV19 and TRBJ2-3, with TRBD2 matching 9 bases. The sequence derives from a human donor with acute or convalescent COVID-19. The donor label of this sample is uncertain. Sequences were obtained from peripheral blood. The CDR3 loop is CASSISASGATDTQYF. The CDR3 DNA follows: TGTGCCAGTAGTATATCGGCTAGCGGGGCTACAGATACGCAGTATTTT.